The rows below give T cell receptor beta chains drawn from one sample of a study of regulatory T cells in long-lasting Graves disease. MiXCR, applied by TCRdb to the multiplex PCR reads, yields one record per CDR3 protein. The sample has roughly 320,000 distinct CDR3 sequences; approximately 15% are singletons. These data also featured in a second study, about T cells in Graves' hyperthyroidism and ophthalmopathy.

The sequencing used peripheral blood mononuclear cells (PBMCs), collected at new diagnosis, from a patient treated with antithyroid drugs. The source is a man in his forties with Graves disease. CDR3s include the opening cysteine and the closing phenylalanine or tryptophan. D genes are given only for firm matches. The listing skips clone size in some rows; elsewhere it reads once, few, many or a size class.

D	V	size	J	CDR3	DNA
.	TRBV10-3	.	TRBJ2-7	CAISEQGGPHEQYF	TGTGCCATCAGTGAGCAGGGGGGTCCCCACGAGCAGTACTTC
.	TRBV5-1	many	TRBJ2-1	CASSLTSASQQFF	TGCGCCAGCAGCTTGACTTCGGCAAGCCAGCAGTTCTTC
.	TRBV4-1	many	TRBJ1-1	CASSQEVTTNTEAFF	TGCGCCAGCAGCCAAGAGGTCACAACGAACACTGAAGCTTTCTTT
.	TRBV11-2	many	TRBJ1-1	CASSLARPNTEAFF	TGTGCCAGCAGCTTGGCTCGGCCAAACACTGAAGCTTTCTTT
.	TRBV6-4	many	TRBJ2-7	CASSDSRGARSYEQYF	TGTGCCAGCAGTGACTCTCGCGGGGCCCGCTCCTACGAGCAGTACTTC
TRBD2	TRBV7-9	.	TRBJ2-5	CASSFLAGGSGETQYF	TGTGCCAGCAGCTTCCTAGCGGGGGGATCCGGGGAGACCCAGTACTTC
TRBD1	TRBV6-9	.	TRBJ1-1	CASRYSRQGETEAFF	TGTGCCAGCAGGTATTCACGACAGGGAGAAACTGAAGCTTTCTTT
.	TRBV7-2	.	TRBJ2-6	CASSYSGANVLTF	TGTGCCAGCAGCTACTCTGGGGCCAACGTCCTGACTTTC
TRBD1	TRBV28	.	TRBJ1-5	CASSIPPGQGPLWPQHF	TGTGCCAGCAGTATACCGCCCGGACAGGGGCCTCTGTGGCCCCAGCATTTT
.	TRBV2	many	TRBJ1-5	CASSFSRPGRPQHF	TGTGCCAGCAGTTTTTCACGCCCGGGTCGGCCCCAGCATTTT
.	TRBV7-3	few	TRBJ2-3	CASSPGTLSTDTQYF	TGTGCCAGCAGCCCAGGGACACTCAGCACAGATACGCAGTATTTT
.	TRBV29-1	.	TRBJ1-1	CSGRRQKNTEAFF	TGCAGCGGCCGCCGTCAGAAGAACACTGAAGCTTTCTTT
TRBD2	TRBV7-2	many	TRBJ2-3	CASNPRLAGVDTQYF	TGTGCCAGCAACCCTAGACTAGCGGGGGTAGATACGCAGTATTTT
.	TRBV18	many	TRBJ1-2	CASSPFVAVYGYTF	TGTGCCAGCTCACCGTTCGTGGCAGTCTATGGCTACACCTTC
.	TRBV25-1	few	TRBJ2-7	CASALEAGYEQYF	TGTGCCAGCGCCCTCGAAGCCGGCTACGAGCAGTACTTC
TRBD1	TRBV20-1	few	TRBJ2-7	CSARLPTGGVPYEQYF	TGCAGTGCTAGACTCCCGACAGGGGGCGTCCCCTACGAGCAGTACTTC
TRBD1	TRBV5-1	.	TRBJ2-3	CASSLIQGGQGADTQYF	TGCGCCAGCAGCCTAATCCAAGGGGGACAGGGAGCAGATACGCAGTATTTT
.	TRBV20-1	many	TRBJ2-1	CSASVTAVSYNEQFF	TGCAGTGCTAGCGTGACAGCGGTCTCCTACAATGAGCAGTTCTTC
TRBD1	TRBV5-1	many	TRBJ2-1	CASSLDRTGGNEQFF	TGCGCCAGCAGCTTGGATCGGACAGGGGGCAATGAGCAGTTCTTC
TRBD1	TRBV27	.	TRBJ1-6	CASSFRGQYSPLHF	TGTGCCAGCAGTTTTAGGGGACAGTATTCACCCCTCCACTTT
.	TRBV2	many	TRBJ1-1	CASSEGRRNTEAFF	TGTGCCAGCAGTGAAGGGCGTCGGAACACTGAAGCTTTCTTT
.	TRBV28	.	TRBJ1-2	CASAVGNGYTF	TGTGCCAGCGCCGTAGGGAATGGCTACACCTTC
TRBD1	TRBV28	.	TRBJ1-2	CASSYPGGQGALGYTF	TGTGCCAGCAGTTACCCCGGGGGGCAGGGGGCGCTTGGCTACACCTTC
.	TRBV2	many	TRBJ2-6	CASRLHSGGANVLTF	TGTGCCAGCAGGCTTCACTCGGGGGGGGCCAACGTCCTGACTTTC
.	TRBV18	.	TRBJ1-1	CAGFRQGETEAFF	TGTGCCGGATTCCGACAAGGGGAGACTGAAGCTTTCTTT
TRBD2	TRBV6-4	few	TRBJ2-1	CASSASGGLGEQFF	TGTGCCAGCAGTGCTAGCGGGGGGCTTGGTGAGCAGTTCTTC